This is a list of T cell receptor beta chains from one sample in a study of cytomegalovirus exposure and HLA in healthy donors. Only in-frame clones appear in the TCRdb table, and some are missing; sequencing was by immunoSEQ multiplex PCR. The sample has 150,000 or so clones. Source material: PBMCs. The receptors here all came from a woman between 50 and 59 years old in good health and CMV-seronegative. The CDR3 runs from the conserved cysteine through the conserved F or W. The D gene is left open where the match is weak.

j_call	v_call	d_call	cdr3_nt	cdr3_aa
TRBJ2-7	TRBV6-1	NA	TGTGCCAGCACTAGGGGTGAGGAAAACGAGCAGTACTTC	CASTRGEENEQYF
TRBJ1-5	TRBV4-2	TRBD1	TGTGCCAGCAGCCTACTCGGACAGGAGGGCAATCAGCCCCAGCATTTT	CASSLLGQEGNQPQHF
TRBJ2-1	TRBV7-6	TRBD1	TGTGCCAGCAGCCAACAGGGGTATCAGTTCTTC	CASSQQGYQFF
TRBJ2-7	TRBV13	TRBD2	TGTGCCAGCAGCCAAGGGACTAGCGGGAGGAACTACGAGCAGTACTTC	CASSQGTSGRNYEQYF
TRBJ1-1	TRBV18	NA	TGTGCCAGCTCACCATCTGACAGTCGGCAAGCTTTCTTT	CASSPSDSRQAFF
TRBJ2-5	TRBV4-1	NA	TGCGCCAGCAGCCAAGGACAGAAAGCAGAGACCCAGTACTTC	CASSQGQKAETQYF
TRBJ2-3	TRBV15	NA	TGTGCCACCAGCAGAGCGGCGGCAGATACGCAGTATTTT	CATSRAAADTQYF
TRBJ2-1	TRBV5-1	NA	TGCGCCAGCAGCTTGGAGGTTAGCAACAATGAGCAGTTCTTC	CASSLEVSNNEQFF
TRBJ2-1	TRBV7-3	NA	TGTGCCAGCAGCTTTCGGGGGGCCCCTTTGGATGAGCAGTTCTTC	CASSFRGAPLDEQFF
TRBJ1-6	TRBV10-1	NA	TGCGCCAGCAGTGAGAGAGGCCTCAATAATACTTCACCCCTCCACTTT	CASSERGLNNTSPLHF
TRBJ1-5	TRBV5-6	NA	TGTGCCAGCAGCTTGGGGGCTCAGCCCCAGCATTTT	CASSLGAQPQHF
TRBJ2-2	TRBV6-1	NA	TGTGCCAGCAGTCGAGGGTCCGGGGAGCTGTTTTTT	CASSRGSGELFF
TRBJ1-1	TRBV19	TRBD1	TGTGCCAGTATCGTGGGGACAGTGGGGACTGAAGCTTTCTTT	CASIVGTVGTEAFF
TRBJ1-4	TRBV10-3	NA	TGTGCCATCAGTGATCGGGGGGGCGTGGGGGAAAAACTGTTTTTT	CAISDRGGVGEKLFF